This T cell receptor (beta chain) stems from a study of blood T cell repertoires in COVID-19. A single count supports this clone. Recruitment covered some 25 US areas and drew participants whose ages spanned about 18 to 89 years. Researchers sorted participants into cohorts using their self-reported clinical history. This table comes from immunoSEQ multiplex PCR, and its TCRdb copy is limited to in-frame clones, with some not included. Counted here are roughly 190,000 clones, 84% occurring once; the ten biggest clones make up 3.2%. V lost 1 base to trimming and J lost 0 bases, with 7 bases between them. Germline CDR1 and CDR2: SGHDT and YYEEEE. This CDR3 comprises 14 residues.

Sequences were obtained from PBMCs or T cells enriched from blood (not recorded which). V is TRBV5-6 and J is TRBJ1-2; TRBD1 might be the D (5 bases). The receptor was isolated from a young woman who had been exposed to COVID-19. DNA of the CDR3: TGTGCCAGCAGCTTGCCAGGGACTAACTATGGCTACACCTTC. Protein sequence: CASSLPGTNYGYTF.